This TCR beta chain originates from a study of control samples from healthy donors and cancer patients. CDR3 length equals 14 residues. The V gene lost 0 bases and the J gene lost 7 bases, with 10 bases spanning the gap. Looked up from germline, CDR1 is GTSNPN and CDR2 is SVGIG (reference sequence). Clones were sequenced by immunoSEQ multiplex PCR, and TCRdb holds only the in-frame ones, with some missing. The sample has over 150,000 clones; about 92% are singletons. The sample consisted of blood. The gene calls are TRBV30 and TRBJ1-6; D is perhaps TRBD1 (5 bases). This sequence originates from a man aged 25-45 years in good health. DNA of the CDR3: TGTGCCTGGAGTGTTGCGGGGGACAATTCACCCCTCCACTTT. This sequence encodes CAWSVAGDNSPLHF.